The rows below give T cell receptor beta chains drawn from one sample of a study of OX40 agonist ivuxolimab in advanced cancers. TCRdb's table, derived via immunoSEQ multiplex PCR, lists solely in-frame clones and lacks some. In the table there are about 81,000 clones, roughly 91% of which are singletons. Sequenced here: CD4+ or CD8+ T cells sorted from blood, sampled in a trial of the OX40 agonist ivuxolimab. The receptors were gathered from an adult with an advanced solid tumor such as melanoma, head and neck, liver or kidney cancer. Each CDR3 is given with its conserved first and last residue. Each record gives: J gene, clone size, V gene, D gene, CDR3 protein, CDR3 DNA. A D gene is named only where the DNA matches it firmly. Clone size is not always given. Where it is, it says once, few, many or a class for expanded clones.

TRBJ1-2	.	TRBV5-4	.	CASSLDNRELVYGYTF	TGTGCCAGCAGCCTTGACAACAGGGAACTCGTCTATGGCTACACCTTC
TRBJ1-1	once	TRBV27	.	CASSLSRHTEAFF	TGTGCCAGCAGTTTATCGCGACACACTGAAGCTTTCTTT
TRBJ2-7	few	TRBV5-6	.	CASTSTRIYEQYF	TGTGCCAGCACCAGTACACGGATCTACGAGCAGTACTTC
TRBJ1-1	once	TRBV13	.	CASSLWGVNTEAFF	TGTGCCAGCAGCTTGTGGGGAGTGAACACTGAAGCTTTCTTT
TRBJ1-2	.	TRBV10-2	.	CASSESGMHNYGYTF	TGCGCCAGCAGTGAGTCGGGTATGCATAACTATGGCTACACCTTC
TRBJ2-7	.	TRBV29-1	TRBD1	CSVEEASPGQGQGQYYEQYF	TGCAGCGTTGAAGAGGCGTCTCCGGGACAGGGTCAGGGACAATACTACGAGCAGTACTTC
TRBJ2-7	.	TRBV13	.	CASSPTRGSYEQYF	TGTGCCAGCAGCCCGACTAGAGGATCCTACGAGCAGTACTTC
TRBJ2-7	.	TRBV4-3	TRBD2	CASSQVAGVTYEQYF	TGCGCCAGCAGCCAAGTCGCGGGAGTTACCTACGAGCAGTACTTC
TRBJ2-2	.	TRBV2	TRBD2	CASQGLAGGNTGELFF	TGTGCCTCCCAGGGGCTAGCGGGGGGAAACACCGGGGAGCTGTTTTTT
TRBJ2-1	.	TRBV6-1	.	CASSEVWGMHEQFF	TGTGCCAGCAGTGAAGTGTGGGGGATGCATGAGCAGTTCTTC
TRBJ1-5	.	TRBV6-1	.	CASKDGSYNQPQHF	TGTGCCAGCAAGGACGGCAGTTACAATCAGCCCCAGCATTTT
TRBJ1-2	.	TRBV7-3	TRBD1	CASSLDYGDRVGYTF	TGTGCCAGCAGCTTAGACTACGGGGACAGGGTCGGCTACACCTTC
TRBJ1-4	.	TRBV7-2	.	CASRPGTRGEKLFF	TGTGCCAGCAGGCCCGGGACCCGAGGTGAAAAACTGTTTTTT
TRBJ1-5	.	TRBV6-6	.	CASSLREGQPNQPQHF	TGTGCCAGCAGCCTCCGGGAAGGACAGCCTAATCAGCCCCAGCATTTT